This TCR beta chain was identified in a study of shared clonotypes between healthy human individuals. Once extracted for a subset, genomic DNA was divided evenly among several immunoSEQ plates. Sequencing used immunoSEQ multiplex PCR; TCRdb keeps in-frame clones, though not all of them. The profile shows a few million clones, 90% to 96% of them singletons. In the case of this clone: Antigen: not known.

Germline CDR1 reads GTSNPN; CDR2 reads SVGIG (reference sequence). There are 11 residues in the CDR3. The ends were cut back, 0 bases at V and 9 bases at J, with 6 bases in the middle. Whole-study results and caveats: Four donors had about 5.1% of their naive CD4 clonotypes in common.

Donors comprised only Caucasian adults living in Nashville, Tennessee. Sequencing input: naive CD4+ T cells sorted from blood. Described subset: CD45RA+ positively selected. J is TRBJ1-5 and V is TRBV30; D is undetermined. This receptor was obtained from a man between 18 and 29 years old in good health. CDR3 nucleotides: TGTGCCTGGAGTGTAACCGGGCCCCAGCATTTT. It yields the protein CAWSVTGPQHF.